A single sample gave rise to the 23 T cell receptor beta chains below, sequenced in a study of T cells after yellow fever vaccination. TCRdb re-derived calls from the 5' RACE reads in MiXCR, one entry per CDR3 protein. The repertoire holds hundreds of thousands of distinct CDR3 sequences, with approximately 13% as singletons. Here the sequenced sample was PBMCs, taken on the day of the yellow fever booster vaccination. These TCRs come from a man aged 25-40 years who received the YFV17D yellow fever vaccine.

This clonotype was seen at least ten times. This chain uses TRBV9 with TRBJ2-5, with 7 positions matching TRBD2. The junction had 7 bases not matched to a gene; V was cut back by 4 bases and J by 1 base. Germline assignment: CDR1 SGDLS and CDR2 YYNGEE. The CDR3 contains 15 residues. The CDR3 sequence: CASSRSGTPQETQYF. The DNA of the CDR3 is TGTGCCAGCAGCCGCAGCGGGACTCCCCAAGAGACCCAGTACTTC.

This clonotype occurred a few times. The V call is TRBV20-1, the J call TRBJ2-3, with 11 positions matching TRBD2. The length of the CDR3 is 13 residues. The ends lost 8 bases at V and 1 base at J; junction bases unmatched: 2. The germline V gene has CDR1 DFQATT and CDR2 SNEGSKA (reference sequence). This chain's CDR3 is CSLAGGGTDTQYF. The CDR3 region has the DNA TGCAGTCTAGCGGGAGGAGGCACAGATACGCAGTATTTT.

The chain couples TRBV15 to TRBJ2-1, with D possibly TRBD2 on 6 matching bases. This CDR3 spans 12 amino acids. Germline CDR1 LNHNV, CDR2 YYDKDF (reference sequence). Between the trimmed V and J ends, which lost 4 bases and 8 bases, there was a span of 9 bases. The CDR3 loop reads CATSNTGDEQFF. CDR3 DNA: TGTGCCACCAGCAACACGGGAGATGAGCAGTTCTTC.

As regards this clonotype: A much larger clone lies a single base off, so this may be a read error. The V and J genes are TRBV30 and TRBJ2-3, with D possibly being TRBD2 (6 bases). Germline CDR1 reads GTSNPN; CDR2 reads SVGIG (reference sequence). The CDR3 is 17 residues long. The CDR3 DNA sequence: TGTGTCTGGATGCGGGGCCGGGACGGGTTGAGCACAGATACGCAGTATTTT. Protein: CVWMRGRDGLSTDTQYF.

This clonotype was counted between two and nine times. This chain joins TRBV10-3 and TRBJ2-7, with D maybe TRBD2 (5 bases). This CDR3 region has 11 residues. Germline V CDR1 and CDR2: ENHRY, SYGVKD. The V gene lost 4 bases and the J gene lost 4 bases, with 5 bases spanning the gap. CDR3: CAISGGYEQYF. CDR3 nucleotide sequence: TGTGCCATCAGTGGCGGGTACGAGCAGTACTTC.

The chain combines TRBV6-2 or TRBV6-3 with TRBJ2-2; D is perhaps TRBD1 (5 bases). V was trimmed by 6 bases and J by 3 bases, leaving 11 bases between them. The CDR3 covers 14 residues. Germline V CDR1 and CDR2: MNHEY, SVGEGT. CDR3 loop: CASREDSYTGELFF. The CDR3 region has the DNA TGTGCCAGCAGGGAAGACAGTTACACCGGGGAGCTGTTTTTT.

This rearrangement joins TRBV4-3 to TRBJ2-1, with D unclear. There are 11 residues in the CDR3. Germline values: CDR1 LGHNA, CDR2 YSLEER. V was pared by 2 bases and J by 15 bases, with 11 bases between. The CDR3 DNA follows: TGCGCCAGCAGCCAACCTGGTCTCTGGTTCTTC. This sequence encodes CASSQPGLWFF.

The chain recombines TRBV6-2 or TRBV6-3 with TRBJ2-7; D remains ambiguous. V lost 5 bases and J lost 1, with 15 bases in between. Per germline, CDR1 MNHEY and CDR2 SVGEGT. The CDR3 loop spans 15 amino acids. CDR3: CASSPGGSPSYEQYF. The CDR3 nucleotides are TGTGCCAGCAGTCCCGGTGGCAGCCCGTCCTACGAGCAGTACTTC.

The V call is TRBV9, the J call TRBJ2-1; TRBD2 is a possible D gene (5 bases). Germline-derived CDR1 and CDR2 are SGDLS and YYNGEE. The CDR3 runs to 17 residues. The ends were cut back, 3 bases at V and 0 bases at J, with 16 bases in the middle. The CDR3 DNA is TGTGCCAGCAGCGCTAGCCTTAGCCGAAGCTCCTACAATGAGCAGTTCTTC. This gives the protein CASSASLSRSSYNEQFF.

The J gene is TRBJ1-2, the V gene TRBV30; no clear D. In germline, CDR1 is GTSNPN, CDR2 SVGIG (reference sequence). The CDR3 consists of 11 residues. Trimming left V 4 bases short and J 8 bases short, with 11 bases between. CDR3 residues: CAWKAARGYTF. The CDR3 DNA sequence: TGTGCCTGGAAGGCCGCGCGAGGCTACACCTTC. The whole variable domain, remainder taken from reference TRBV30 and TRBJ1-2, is SQTIHQWPATLVQPVGSPLSLECTVEGTSNPNLYWYRQAAGRGLQLLFYSVGIGQISSEVPQNLSASRPQDRQFILSSKKLLLSDSGFYLCAWKAARGYTFGSGTRLTVV.

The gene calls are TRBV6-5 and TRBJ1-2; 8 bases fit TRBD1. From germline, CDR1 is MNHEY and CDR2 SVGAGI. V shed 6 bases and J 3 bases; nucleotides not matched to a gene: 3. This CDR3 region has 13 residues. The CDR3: CASRTQGDYGYTF. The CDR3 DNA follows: TGTGCCAGCAGGACACAGGGGGACTATGGCTACACCTTC.

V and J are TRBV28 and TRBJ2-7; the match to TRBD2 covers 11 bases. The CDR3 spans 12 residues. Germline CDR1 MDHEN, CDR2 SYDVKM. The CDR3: CSTSGMTYEQYF. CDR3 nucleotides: TGTTCGACTAGCGGGATGACCTACGAGCAGTACTTC.

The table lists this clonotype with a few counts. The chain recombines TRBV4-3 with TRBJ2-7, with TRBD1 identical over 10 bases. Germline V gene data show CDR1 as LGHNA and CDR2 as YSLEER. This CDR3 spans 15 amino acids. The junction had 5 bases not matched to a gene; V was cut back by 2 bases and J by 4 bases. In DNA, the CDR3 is TGCGCCAGCAGCCAACCGGGACAGGGGAATTACGAGCAGTACTTC. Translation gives CASSQPGQGNYEQYF.

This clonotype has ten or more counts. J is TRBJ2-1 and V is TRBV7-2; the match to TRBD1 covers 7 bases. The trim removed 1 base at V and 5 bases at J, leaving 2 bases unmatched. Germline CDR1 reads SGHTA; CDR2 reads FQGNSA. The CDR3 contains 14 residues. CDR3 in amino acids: CASSLVTGDNEQFF. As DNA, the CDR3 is TGTGCCAGCAGCTTAGTCACAGGGGACAATGAGCAGTTCTTC.

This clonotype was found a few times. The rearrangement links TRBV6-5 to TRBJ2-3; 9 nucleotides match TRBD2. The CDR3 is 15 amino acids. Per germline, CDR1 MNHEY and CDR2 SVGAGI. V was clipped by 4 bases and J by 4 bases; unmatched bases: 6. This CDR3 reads CASSFRGGGADTQYF. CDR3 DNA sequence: TGTGCCAGCAGTTTTCGCGGGGGGGGGGCAGATACGCAGTATTTT.

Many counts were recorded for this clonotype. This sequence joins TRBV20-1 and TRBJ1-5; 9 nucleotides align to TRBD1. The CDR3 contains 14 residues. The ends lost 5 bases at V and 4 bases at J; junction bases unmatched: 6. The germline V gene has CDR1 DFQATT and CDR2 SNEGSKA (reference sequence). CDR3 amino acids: CSARRDRVNQPQHF. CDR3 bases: TGCAGTGCTCGCCGGGACAGGGTTAATCAGCCCCAGCATTTT.

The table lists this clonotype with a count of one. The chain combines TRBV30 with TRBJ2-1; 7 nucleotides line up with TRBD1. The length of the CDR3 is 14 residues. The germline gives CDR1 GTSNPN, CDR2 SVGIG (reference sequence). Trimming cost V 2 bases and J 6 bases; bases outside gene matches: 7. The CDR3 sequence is CAWSRARGFNEQFF. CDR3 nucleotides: TGTGCCTGGAGTAGAGCCAGGGGGTTCAATGAGCAGTTCTTC.

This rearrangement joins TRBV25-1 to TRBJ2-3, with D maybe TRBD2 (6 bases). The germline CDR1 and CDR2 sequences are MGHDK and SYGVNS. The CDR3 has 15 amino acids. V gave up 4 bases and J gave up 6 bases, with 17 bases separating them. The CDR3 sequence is CASSAAGTARDTQYF. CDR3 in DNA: TGTGCCAGCAGTGCTGCGGGGACTGCCAGGGATACGCAGTATTTT.

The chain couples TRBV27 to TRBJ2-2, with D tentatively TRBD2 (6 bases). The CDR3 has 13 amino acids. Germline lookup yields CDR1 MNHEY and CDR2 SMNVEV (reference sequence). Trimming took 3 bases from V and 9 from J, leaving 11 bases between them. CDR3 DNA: TGTGCCAGCAGTTTCGGGGGAAAGAGGGAGCTGTTTTTT. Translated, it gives CASSFGGKRELFF.

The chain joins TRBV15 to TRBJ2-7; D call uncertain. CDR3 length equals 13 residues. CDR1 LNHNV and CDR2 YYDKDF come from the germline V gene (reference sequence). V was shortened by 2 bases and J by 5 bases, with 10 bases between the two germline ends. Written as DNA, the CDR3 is TGTGCCACCAGCAGATACCAAAACCACGAGCAGTACTTC. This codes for CATSRYQNHEQYF.

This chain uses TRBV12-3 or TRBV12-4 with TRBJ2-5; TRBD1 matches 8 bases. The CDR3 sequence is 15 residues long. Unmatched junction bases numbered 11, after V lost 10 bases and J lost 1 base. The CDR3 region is CATGTGGSGQETQYF. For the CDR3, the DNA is TGTGCCACCGGGACAGGAGGTTCCGGCCAAGAGACCCAGTACTTC.

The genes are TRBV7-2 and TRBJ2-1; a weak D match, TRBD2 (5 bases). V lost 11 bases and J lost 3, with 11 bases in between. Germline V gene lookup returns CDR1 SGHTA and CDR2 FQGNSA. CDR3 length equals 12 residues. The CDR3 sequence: CAHSEYYNEQFF. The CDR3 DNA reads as TGTGCCCATAGCGAATACTACAATGAGCAGTTCTTC.

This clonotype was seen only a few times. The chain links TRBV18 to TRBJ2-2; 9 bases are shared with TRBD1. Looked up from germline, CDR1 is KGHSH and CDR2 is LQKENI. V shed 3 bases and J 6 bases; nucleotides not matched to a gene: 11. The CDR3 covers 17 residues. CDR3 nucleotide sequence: TGTGCCAGCTCACCCTCGACAGGGGGTCCGGAGGCCGGGGAGCTGTTTTTT. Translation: CASSPSTGGPEAGELFF.